One sample yielded the 12 T cell receptor beta chains listed below, sequenced in a study of shared clonotypes between healthy human individuals. Here immunoSEQ multiplex PCR was the method, and the copy in TCRdb shows in-frame clones only, minus some. The sample includes about 560,000 clones, roughly 79% of them seen just once. What was sequenced was PBMCs. All receptors come from a woman in her thirties or forties in good health. Some clones in this sample may be carry-over from other donors' samples.

This sequence joins TRBV14 and TRBJ2-2, with D possibly being TRBD1 (6 bases). In germline, CDR1 is SGHDN, CDR2 FVKESK. The CDR3 covers 17 residues. Trimming shortened V by 0 bases and J by 2 bases, and 13 bases separated the two germline ends. CDR3 protein: CASSQDRYGTNTGELFF. CDR3 DNA sequence: TGTGCCAGCAGCCAAGATCGGTACGGGACAAACACCGGGGAGCTGTTTTTT.

The rearrangement uses TRBV7-9 and TRBJ2-5, with D possibly matching TRBD2 (5 bases). V was pared by 7 bases and J by 3 bases, with 12 bases between. The germline gives CDR1 SEHNR, CDR2 FQNEAQ (reference sequence). This CDR3 contains 13 residues. The CDR3: CASIHRGEETQYF. The CDR3, as DNA: TGTGCCAGCATCCATCGGGGAGAAGAGACCCAGTACTTC.

The gene calls are TRBV19 and TRBJ2-7, with 13 bases fitting TRBD2. The CDR3 spans 17 residues. Unmatched junction bases numbered 10, after V lost 3 bases and J lost 5 bases. The germline V gene encodes CDR1 LNHDA and CDR2 SQIVND (reference sequence). The CDR3 here is CASSIVGGLAGIHEQYF. In DNA form, the CDR3 reads TGTGCCAGTAGTATTGTGGGGGGACTAGCGGGAATCCACGAGCAGTACTTC. Based on the CDR3 plus reference TRBV19 and TRBJ2-7, the full variable domain is DGGITQSPKYLFRKEGQNVTLSCEQNLNHDAMYWYRQDPGQGLRLIYYSQIVNDFQKGDIAEGYSVSREKKESFPLTVTSAQKNPTAFYLCASSIVGGLAGIHEQYFGPGTRLTVT.

This rearrangement joins TRBV5-4 to TRBJ2-2, with unresolved D. The CDR3 has 14 residues. Germline values: CDR1 SGHNT, CDR2 YYREEE (reference sequence). The V end was cut by 2 bases, the J end by 0 bases, with 5 bases between. The CDR3 DNA is TGTGCCAGCAGCTTTGGCCCGAACACCGGGGAGCTGTTTTTT. Amino acids: CASSFGPNTGELFF.

The CDR3 coding sequence is TGTGCCAGCAGTTGGACTCTTAGCGGAGGAGGGCAGTACTTC. Protein product: CASSWTLSGGGQYF. This rearrangement joins TRBV28 to TRBJ2-7; D possibly corresponds to TRBD2 (6 bases). Looked up from germline, CDR1 is MDHEN and CDR2 is SYDVKM. V was shortened by 4 bases and J by 9 bases, with 19 bases between the two germline ends. This CDR3 spans 14 amino acids.

This chain joins TRBV7-2 and TRBJ2-7; 7 bases match TRBD1. The CDR3 has 13 amino acids. V trimming: 2 bases; J trimming: 5 bases; junction bases outside the gene matches: 3. The V gene's germline CDR1 is SGHTA and CDR2 FQGNSA. Written as DNA, the CDR3 is TGTGCCAGCAGCTTAACAGGGGCACACGAGCAGTACTTC. As protein: CASSLTGAHEQYF. Together with reference TRBV7-2 and TRBJ2-7, the CDR3 gives the full variable domain: GAGVSQSPSNKVTEKGKDVELRCDPISGHTALYWYRQSLGQGLEFLIYFQGNSAPDKSGLPSDRFSAERTGGSVSTLTIQRTQQEDSAVYLCASSLTGAHEQYFGPGTRLTVT.

This sequence joins TRBV10-3 and TRBJ2-7, with TRBD2 identical over 7 bases. V was clipped by 9 bases and J by 2 bases; unmatched bases: 10. Looked up from germline, CDR1 is ENHRY and CDR2 is SYGVKD. This CDR3 spans 14 amino acids. CDR3 region: CAIRTSADTYEQYF. In DNA, the CDR3 is TGTGCCATACGCACTAGCGCAGATACCTACGAGCAGTACTTC.

The V and J genes are TRBV30 and TRBJ2-1; D gene uncertain. The CDR3 is 14 residues long. The V end lost 2 bases, the J end lost 2 bases, and 10 bases lay between the germline ends. Germline CDR1 and CDR2: GTSNPN and SVGIG (reference sequence). The CDR3 loop reads CAWSLAVAYNEQFF. CDR3 bases: TGTGCCTGGAGTCTGGCGGTTGCCTACAATGAGCAGTTCTTC.

CDR3 nucleotide sequence: TGTGCCAGCAGGGCGACAGTCACCGGTGGAAACACCATATATTTT. Residues: CASRATVTGGNTIYF. J is TRBJ1-3 and V is TRBV6-6, with D tentatively TRBD1 (5 bases). The V end was cut by 6 bases, the J end by 3 bases, with 15 bases between. Looked up from germline, CDR1 is MNHNY and CDR2 is SVGAGI (reference sequence). This CDR3 contains 15 residues.

The V and J genes are TRBV13 and TRBJ1-3; 9 nucleotides line up with TRBD1. The CDR3 runs to 16 residues. V gave up 5 bases and J gave up 0 bases; unmatched junction bases: 5. Germline V gives CDR1 PRHDT, CDR2 FYEKMQ (reference sequence). CDR3 nucleotides: TGTGCCAGCAGCACTACAGGGGGCAACTCTGGAAACACCATATATTTT. Encoded protein: CASSTTGGNSGNTIYF. Filled out from reference TRBV13 and TRBJ1-3, the complete variable domain reads AAGVIQSPRHLIKEKRETATLKCYPIPRHDTVYWYQQGPGQDPQFLISFYEKMQSDKGSIPDRFSAQQFSDYHSELNMSSLELGDSALYFCASSTTGGNSGNTIYFGEGSWLTVV.

The chain combines TRBV6-5 with TRBJ2-7; D is ambiguous. This CDR3 has 14 residues. The V end lost 6 bases, the J end lost 2 bases, and 14 bases lay between the germline ends. The germline gives CDR1 MNHEY, CDR2 SVGAGI. CDR3 amino acids: CASSTLGRAYEQYF. The CDR3 nucleotides are TGTGCCAGCAGCACTCTCGGTAGGGCCTACGAGCAGTACTTC.

This rearrangement joins TRBV7-8 to TRBJ2-7; 9 nucleotides agree with TRBD1. From germline, CDR1 is SGHVS and CDR2 FQNEAQ. This CDR3 has 17 amino acids. With V trimmed by 0 bases and J by 3 bases, 9 bases remained unmatched. The CDR3 loop reads CASSLASPGQGLYEQYF. The CDR3 bases are TGTGCCAGCAGCTTAGCATCCCCGGGACAGGGACTCTACGAGCAGTACTTC.